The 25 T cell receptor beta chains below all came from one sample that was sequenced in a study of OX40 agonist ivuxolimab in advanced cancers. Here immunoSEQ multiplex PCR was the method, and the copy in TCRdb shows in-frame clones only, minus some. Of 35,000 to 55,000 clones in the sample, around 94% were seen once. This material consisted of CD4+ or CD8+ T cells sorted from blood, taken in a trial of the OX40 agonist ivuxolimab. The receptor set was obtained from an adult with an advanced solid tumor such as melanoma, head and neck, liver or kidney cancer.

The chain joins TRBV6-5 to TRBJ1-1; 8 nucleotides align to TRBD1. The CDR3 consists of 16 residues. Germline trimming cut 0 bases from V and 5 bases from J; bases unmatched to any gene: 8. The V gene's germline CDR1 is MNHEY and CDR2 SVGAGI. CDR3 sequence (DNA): TGTGCCAGCAGTTACTCGAGTCAGGGGGCGCGGACTGAAGCTTTCTTT. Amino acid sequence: CASSYSSQGARTEAFF.

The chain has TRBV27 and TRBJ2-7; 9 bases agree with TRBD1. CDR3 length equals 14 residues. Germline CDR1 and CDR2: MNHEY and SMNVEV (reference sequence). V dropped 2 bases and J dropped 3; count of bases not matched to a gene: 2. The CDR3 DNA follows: TGTGCCAGCAGTTTAGGGACAGGGAACTACGAGCAGTACTTC. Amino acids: CASSLGTGNYEQYF.

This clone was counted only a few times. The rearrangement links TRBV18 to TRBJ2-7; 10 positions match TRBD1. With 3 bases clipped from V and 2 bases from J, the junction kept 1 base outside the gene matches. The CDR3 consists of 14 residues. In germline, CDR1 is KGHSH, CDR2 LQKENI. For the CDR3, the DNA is TGTGCCAGCTCACCGGGACAGGGGCCCTACGAGCAGTACTTC. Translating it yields CASSPGQGPYEQYF.

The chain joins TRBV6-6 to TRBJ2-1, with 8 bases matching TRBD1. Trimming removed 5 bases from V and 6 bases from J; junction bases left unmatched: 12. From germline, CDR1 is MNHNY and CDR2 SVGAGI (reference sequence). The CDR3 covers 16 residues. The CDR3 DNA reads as TGTGCCAGCAGTCATCTCGGACAGGGTGGCTTCAATGAGCAGTTCTTC. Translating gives CASSHLGQGGFNEQFF.

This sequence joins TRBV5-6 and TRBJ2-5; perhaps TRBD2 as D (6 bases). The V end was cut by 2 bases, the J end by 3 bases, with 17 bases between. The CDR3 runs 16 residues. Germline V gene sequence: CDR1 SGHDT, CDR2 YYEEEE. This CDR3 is CASSLTPTRGEETQYF. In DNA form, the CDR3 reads TGTGCCAGCAGCTTAACCCCGACTAGAGGGGAAGAGACCCAGTACTTC.

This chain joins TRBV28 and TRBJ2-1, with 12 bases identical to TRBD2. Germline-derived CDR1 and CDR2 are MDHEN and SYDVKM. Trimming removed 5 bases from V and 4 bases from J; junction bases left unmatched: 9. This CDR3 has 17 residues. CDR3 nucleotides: TGTGCCAGCAGTCGCAGGGGGGGACTAGCGGGTTACAATGAGCAGTTCTTC. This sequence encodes CASSRRGGLAGYNEQFF.

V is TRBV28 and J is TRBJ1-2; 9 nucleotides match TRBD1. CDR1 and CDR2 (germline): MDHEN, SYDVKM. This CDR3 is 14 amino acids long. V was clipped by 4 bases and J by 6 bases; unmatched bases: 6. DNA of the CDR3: TGTGCCAGCAGTTCGCCCGGGACAGGGAATGGCTACACCTTC. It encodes CASSSPGTGNGYTF.

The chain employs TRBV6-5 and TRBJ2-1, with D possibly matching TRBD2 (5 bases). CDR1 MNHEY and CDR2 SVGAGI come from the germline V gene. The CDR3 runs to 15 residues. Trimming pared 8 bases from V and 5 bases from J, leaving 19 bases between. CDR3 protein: CASSSGSGRNNEQFF. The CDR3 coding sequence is TGTGCCAGCTCCTCGGGGAGCGGCCGGAACAATGAGCAGTTCTTC.

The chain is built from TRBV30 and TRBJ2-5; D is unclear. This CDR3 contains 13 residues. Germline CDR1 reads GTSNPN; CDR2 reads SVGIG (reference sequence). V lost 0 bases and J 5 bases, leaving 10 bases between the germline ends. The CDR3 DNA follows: TGTGCCTGGAGTGTTTATGGAAGGGAGACCCAGTACTTC. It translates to CAWSVYGRETQYF.

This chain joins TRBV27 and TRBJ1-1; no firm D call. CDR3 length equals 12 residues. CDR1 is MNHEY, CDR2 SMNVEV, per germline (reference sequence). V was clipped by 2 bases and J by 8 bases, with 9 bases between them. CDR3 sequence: CASSLTAGEAFF. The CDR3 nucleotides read TGTGCCAGCAGTTTAACAGCGGGGGAAGCTTTCTTT.

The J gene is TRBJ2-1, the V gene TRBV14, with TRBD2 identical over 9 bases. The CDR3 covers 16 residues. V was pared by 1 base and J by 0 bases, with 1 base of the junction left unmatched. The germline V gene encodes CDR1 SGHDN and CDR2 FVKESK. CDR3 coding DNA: TGTGCCAGCAGCCAAGTTAGCGGGAGCTCCTACAATGAGCAGTTCTTC. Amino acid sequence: CASSQVSGSSYNEQFF.

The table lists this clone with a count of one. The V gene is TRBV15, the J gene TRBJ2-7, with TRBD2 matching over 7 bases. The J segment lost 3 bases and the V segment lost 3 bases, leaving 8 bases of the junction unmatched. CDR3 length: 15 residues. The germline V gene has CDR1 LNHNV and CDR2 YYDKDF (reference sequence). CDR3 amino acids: CATSSFTGLGYEQYF. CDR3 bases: TGTGCCACCAGCAGCTTTACAGGACTAGGCTACGAGCAGTACTTC.

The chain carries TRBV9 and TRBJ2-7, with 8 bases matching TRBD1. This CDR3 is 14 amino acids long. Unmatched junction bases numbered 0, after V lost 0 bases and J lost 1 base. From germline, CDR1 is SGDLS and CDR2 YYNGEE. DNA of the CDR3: TGTGCCAGCAGCGTAGGGGACAGGTCCTACGAGCAGTACTTC. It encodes CASSVGDRSYEQYF.

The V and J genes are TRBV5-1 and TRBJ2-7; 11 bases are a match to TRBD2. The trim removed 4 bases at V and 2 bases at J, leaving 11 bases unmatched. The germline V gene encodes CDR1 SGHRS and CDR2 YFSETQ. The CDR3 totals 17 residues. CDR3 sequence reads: CASSARRTSGLTYEQYF. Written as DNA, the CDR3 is TGCGCCAGCAGCGCCCGCCGGACTAGCGGGCTAACCTACGAGCAGTACTTC.

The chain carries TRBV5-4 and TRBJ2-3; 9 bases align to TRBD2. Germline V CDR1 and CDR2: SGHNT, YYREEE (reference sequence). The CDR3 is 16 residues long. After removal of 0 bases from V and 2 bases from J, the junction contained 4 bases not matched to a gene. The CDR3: CASSLGLADPTDTQYF. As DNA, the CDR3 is TGTGCCAGCAGCTTGGGACTAGCGGATCCCACAGATACGCAGTATTTT.

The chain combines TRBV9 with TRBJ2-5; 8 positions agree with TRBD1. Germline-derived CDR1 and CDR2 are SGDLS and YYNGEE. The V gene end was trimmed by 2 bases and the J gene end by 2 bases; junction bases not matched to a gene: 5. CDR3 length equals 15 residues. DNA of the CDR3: TGTGCCAGCAGCGTCGGGACAGGCAGTCAAGAGACCCAGTACTTC. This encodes CASSVGTGSQETQYF. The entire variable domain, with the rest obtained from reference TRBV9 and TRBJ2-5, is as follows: DSGVTQTPKHLITATGQRVTLRCSPRSGDLSVYWYQQSLDQGLQFLIQYYNGEERAKGNILERFSAQQFPDLHSELNLSSLELGDSALYFCASSVGTGSQETQYFGPGTRLLVL.

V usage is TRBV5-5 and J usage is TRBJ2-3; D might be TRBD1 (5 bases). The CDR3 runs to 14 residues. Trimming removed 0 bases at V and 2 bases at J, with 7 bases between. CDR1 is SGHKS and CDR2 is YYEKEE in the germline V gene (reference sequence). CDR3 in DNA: TGTGCCAGCAGCTTGGAGGGGAACACAGATACGCAGTATTTT. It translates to CASSLEGNTDTQYF.

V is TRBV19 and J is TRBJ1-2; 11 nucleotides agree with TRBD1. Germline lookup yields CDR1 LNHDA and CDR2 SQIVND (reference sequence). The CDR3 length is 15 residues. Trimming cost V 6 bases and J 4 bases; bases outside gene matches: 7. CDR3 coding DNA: TGTGCCAGTAGCCTAAGGACAGGGGGCTTCTATGGCTACACCTTC. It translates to CASSLRTGGFYGYTF. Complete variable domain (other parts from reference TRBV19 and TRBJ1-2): DGGITQSPKYLFRKEGQNVTLSCEQNLNHDAMYWYRQDPGQGLRLIYYSQIVNDFQKGDIAEGYSVSREKKESFPLTVTSAQKNPTAFYLCASSLRTGGFYGYTFGSGTRLTVV.

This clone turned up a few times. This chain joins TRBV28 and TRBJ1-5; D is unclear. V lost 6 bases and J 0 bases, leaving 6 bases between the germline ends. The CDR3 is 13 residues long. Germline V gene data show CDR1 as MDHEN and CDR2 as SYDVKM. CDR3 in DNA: TGTGCCAGCAGGCTGATTAGCAATCAGCCCCAGCATTTT. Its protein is CASRLISNQPQHF.

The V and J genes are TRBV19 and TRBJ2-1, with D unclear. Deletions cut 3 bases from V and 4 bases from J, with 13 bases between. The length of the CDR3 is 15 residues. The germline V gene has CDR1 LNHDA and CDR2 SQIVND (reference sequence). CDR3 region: CASSISRVGYNEQFF. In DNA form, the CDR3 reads TGTGCCAGTAGTATTTCCCGGGTGGGGTACAATGAGCAGTTCTTC.

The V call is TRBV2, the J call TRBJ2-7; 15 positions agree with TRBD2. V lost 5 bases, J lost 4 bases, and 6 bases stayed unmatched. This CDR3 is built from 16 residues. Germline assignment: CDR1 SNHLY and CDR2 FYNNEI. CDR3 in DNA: TGTGCCAGCAGTTACGACGGGACTAGCGGGAGGTACGAGCAGTACTTC. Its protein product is CASSYDGTSGRYEQYF.

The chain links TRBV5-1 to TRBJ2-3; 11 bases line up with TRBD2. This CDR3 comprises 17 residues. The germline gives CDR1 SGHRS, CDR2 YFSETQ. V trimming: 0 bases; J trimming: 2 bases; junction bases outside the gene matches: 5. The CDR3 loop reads CASSLDSGRAFTDTQYF. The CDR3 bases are TGCGCCAGCAGCTTGGATAGCGGGAGGGCCTTCACAGATACGCAGTATTTT.

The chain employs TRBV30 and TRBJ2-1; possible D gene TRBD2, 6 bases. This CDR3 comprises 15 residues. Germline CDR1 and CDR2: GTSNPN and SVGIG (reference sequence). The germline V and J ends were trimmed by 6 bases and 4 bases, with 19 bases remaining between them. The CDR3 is CACLWGLASYNEQFF. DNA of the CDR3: TGTGCCTGCCTTTGGGGCCTAGCGTCATACAATGAGCAGTTCTTC.

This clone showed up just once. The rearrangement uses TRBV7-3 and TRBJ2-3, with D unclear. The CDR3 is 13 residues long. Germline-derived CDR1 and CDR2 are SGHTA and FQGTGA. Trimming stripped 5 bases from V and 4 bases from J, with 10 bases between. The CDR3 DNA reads TGTGCCAGCAGCCTCTCAGCGTCAGATACGCAGTATTTT. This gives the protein CASSLSASDTQYF.

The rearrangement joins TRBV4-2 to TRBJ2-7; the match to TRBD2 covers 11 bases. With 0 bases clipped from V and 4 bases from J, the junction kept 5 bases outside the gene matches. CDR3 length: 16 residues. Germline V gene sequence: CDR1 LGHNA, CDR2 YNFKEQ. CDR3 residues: CASSQDWGTSGYEQYF. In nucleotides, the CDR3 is TGTGCCAGCAGCCAAGATTGGGGGACTAGCGGATACGAGCAGTACTTC.